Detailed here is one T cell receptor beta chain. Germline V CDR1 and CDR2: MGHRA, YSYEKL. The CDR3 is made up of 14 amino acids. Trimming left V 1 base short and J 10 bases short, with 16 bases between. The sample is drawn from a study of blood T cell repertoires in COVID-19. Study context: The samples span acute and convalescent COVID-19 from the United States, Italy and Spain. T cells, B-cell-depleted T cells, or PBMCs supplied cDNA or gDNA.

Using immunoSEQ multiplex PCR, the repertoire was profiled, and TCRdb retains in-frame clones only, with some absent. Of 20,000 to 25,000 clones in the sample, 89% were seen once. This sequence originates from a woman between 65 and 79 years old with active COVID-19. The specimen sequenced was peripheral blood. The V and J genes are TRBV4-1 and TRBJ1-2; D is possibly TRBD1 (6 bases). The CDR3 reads CASSQGSGEDSYTF. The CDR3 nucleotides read TGCGCCAGCAGCCAAGGGTCAGGGGAAGATTCCTACACCTTC.